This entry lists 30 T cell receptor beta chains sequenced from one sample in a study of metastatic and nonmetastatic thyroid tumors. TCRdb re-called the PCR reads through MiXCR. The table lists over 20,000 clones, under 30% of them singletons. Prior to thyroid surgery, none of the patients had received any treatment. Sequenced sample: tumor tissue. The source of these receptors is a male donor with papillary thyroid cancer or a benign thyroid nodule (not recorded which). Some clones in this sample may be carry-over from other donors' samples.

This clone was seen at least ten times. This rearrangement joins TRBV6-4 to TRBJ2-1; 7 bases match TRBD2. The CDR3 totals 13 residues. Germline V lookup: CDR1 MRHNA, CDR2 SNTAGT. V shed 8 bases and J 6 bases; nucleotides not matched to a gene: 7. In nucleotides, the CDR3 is TGTGCCAGCTCGCGGGAGCAGTTCAATGAGCAGTTCTTC. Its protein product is CASSREQFNEQFF.

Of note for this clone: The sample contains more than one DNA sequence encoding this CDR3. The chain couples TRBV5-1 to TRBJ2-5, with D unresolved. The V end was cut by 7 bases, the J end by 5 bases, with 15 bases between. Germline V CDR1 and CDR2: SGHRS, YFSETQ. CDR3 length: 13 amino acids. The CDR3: CASPLGGDETQYF. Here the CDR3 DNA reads TGCGCCAGCCCCTTAGGTGGCGATGAGACCCAGTACTTC. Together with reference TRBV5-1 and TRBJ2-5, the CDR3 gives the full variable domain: KAGVTQTPRYLIKTRGQQVTLSCSPISGHRSVSWYQQTPGQGLQFLFEYFSETQRNKGNFPGRFSGRQFSNSRSEMNVSTLELGDSALYLCASPLGGDETQYFGPGTRLLVL.

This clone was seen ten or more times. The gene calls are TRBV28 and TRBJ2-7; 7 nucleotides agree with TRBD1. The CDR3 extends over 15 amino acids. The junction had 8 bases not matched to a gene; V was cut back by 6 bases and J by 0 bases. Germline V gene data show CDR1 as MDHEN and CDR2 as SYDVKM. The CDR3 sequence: CASRLDRASSYEQYF. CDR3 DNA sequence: TGTGCCAGCAGGCTAGACAGGGCAAGCTCCTACGAGCAGTACTTC.

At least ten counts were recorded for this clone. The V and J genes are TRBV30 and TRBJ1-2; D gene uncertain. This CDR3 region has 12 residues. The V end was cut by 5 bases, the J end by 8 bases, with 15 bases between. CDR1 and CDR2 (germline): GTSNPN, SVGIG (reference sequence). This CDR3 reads CAWETSREGYTF. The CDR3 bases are TGTGCCTGGGAGACGTCACGGGAAGGCTACACCTTC. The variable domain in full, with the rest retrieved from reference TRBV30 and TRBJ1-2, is SQTIHQWPATLVQPVGSPLSLECTVEGTSNPNLYWYRQAAGRGLQLLFYSVGIGQISSEVPQNLSASRPQDRQFILSSKKLLLSDSGFYLCAWETSREGYTFGSGTRLTVV.

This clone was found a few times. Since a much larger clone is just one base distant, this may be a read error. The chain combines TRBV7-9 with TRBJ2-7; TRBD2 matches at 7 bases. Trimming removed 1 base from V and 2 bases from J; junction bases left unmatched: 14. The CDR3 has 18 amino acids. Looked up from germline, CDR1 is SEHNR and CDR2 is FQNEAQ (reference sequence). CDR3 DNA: TGTGCCAGCAGCTTAGGGATCCTGGTTAGCGGGTCTACCTACGAGCAGTACTTC. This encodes CASSLGILVSGSTYEQYF.

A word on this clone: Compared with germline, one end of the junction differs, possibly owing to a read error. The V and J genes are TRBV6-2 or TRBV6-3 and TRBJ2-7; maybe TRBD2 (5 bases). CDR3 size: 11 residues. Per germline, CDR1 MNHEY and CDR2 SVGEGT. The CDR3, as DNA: TGTGACAGCACGGGGAGCTACCAGCAGTACTTC. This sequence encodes CDSTGSYQQYF.

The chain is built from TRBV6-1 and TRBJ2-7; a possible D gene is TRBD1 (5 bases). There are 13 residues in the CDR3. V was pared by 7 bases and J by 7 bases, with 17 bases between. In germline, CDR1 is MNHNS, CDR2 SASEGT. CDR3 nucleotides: TGTGCCAGCACCCCTCAGGGCGGCGAAGAGCAGTACTTC. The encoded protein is CASTPQGGEEQYF.

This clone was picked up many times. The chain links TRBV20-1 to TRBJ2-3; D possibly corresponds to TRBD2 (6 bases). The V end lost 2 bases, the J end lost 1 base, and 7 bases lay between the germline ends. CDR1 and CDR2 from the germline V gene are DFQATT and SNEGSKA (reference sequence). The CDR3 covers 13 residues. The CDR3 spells CSARWGGTDTQYF. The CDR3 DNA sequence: TGCAGTGCTAGATGGGGGGGCACAGATACGCAGTATTTT.

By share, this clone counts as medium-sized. The DNA of the CDR3 is TGTGCCAGCAGTTACCCGCGGAGGGTGGGAGATACGCAGTATTTT. Its protein is CASSYPRRVGDTQYF. The genes are TRBV6-5 and TRBJ2-3; possibly TRBD2 for D (6 bases). CDR3 length equals 15 residues. Trimming took off 2 bases at V and 5 bases at J, with 14 bases between the two ends. The V gene's germline CDR1 is MNHEY and CDR2 SVGAGI.

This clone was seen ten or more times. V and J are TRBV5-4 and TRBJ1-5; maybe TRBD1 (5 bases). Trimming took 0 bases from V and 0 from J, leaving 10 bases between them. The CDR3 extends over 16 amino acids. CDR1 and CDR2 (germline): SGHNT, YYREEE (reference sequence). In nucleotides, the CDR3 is TGTGCCAGCAGCTTGGGGGGCGATTATAGCAATCAGCCCCAGCATTTT. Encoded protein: CASSLGGDYSNQPQHF.

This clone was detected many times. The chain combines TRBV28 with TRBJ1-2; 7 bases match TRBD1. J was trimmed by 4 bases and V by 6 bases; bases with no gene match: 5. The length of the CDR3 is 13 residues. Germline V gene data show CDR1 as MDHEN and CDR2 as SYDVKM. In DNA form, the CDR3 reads TGTGCCAGCAGACGAGGGACAGTCTATGGCTACACCTTC. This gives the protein CASRRGTVYGYTF.

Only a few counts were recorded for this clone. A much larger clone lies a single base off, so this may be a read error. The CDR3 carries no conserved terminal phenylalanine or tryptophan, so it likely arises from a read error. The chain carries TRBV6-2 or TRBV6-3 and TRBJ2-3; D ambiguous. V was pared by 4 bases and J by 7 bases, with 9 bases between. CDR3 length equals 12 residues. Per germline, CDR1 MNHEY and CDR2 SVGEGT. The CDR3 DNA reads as TGTGCCAGCAGTTCGGAACCTTATACGCAGTATCTT. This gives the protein CASSSEPYTQYL.

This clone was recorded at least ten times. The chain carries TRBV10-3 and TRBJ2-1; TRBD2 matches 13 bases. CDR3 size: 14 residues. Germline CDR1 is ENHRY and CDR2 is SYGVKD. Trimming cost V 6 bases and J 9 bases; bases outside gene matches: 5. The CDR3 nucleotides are TGTGCCATCAGGGGGACTAGCGGGAAAACTGAGCAGTTCTTC. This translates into CAIRGTSGKTEQFF.

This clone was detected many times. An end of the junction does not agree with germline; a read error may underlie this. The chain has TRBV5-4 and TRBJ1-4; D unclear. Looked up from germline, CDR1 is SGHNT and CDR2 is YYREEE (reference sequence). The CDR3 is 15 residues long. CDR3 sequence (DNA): TGTGCCAGCAGCTTGGAAGTTAACGGTAATGAAAAACTGCTTTTT. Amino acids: CASSLEVNGNEKLLF. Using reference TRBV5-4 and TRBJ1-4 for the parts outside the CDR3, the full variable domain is ETGVTQSPTHLIKTRGQQVTLRCSSQSGHNTVSWYQQALGQGPQFIFQYYREEENGRGNFPPRFSGLQFPNYSSELNVNALELDDSALYLCASSLEVNGNEKLLFGSGTQLSVL.

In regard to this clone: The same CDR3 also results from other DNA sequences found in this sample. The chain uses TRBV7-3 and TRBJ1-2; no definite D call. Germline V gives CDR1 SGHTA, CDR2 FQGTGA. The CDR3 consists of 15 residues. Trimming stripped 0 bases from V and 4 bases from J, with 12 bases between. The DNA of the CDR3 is TGTGCCAGCAGCTTAACGGGATCATCTGGCTATGGCTACACCTTC. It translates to CASSLTGSSGYGYTF.

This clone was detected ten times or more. CDR3 in amino acids: CASKIAGAGETQYF. The CDR3 nucleotides are TGTGCCAGCAAAATCGCGGGAGCAGGGGAGACCCAGTACTTC. The gene calls are TRBV13 and TRBJ2-5; TRBD2 agrees at 7 bases. Germline CDR1 is PRHDT and CDR2 is FYEKMQ (reference sequence). V lost 7 bases to trimming and J lost 5 bases; unmatched junction nucleotides: 10. The length of the CDR3 is 14 residues.

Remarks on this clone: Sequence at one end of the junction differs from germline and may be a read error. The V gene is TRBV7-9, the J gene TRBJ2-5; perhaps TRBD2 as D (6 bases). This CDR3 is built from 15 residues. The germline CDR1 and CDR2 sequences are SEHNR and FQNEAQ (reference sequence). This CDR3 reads CASSLDVNRGWTQYF. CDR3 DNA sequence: TGTGCCAGCAGCTTGGACGTTAATCGGGGGTGGACCCAATACTTC.

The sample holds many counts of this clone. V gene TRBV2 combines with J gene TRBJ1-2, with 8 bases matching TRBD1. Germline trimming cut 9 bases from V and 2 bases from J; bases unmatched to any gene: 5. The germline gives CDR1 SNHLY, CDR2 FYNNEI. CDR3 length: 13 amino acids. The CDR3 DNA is TGTGCCAGTAGGACAGGGAAAAACTATGGCTACACCTTC. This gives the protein CASRTGKNYGYTF.

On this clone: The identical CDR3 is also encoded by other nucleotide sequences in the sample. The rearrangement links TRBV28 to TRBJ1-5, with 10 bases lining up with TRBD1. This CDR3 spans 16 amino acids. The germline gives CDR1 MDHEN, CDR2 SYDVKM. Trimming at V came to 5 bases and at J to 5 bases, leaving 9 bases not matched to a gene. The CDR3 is CASSRPRTGGDQPQHF. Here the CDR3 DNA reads TGTGCCAGCAGTCGACCTAGGACAGGGGGAGATCAGCCCCAGCATTTT.

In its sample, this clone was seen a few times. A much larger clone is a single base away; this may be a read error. The CDR3 DNA follows: TGCGCCAGCGTTCAGTCCAATGAGCAGTTCTTC. It codes for CASVQSNEQFF. This chain connects TRBV10-2 to TRBJ2-1, with D hard to call. Germline lookup yields CDR1 WSHSY and CDR2 SAAADI. This CDR3 comprises 11 residues. The V gene lost 8 bases and the J gene lost 6 bases, with 8 bases spanning the gap.

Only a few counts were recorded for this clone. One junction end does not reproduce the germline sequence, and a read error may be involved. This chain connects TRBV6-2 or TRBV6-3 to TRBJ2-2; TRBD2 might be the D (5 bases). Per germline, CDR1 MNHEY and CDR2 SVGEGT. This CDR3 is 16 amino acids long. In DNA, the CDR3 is TGTGCCAGCAGTTACTCGTCTAGCATATCCACCGGCGAGCTGTTTTTT. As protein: CASSYSSSISTGELFF.

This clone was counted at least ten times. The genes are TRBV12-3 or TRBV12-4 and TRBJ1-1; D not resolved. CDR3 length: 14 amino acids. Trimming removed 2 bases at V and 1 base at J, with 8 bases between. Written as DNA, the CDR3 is TGTGCCAGCAGTTTAATGGAGGGGAACACTGAAGCTTTCTTT. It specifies CASSLMEGNTEAFF.

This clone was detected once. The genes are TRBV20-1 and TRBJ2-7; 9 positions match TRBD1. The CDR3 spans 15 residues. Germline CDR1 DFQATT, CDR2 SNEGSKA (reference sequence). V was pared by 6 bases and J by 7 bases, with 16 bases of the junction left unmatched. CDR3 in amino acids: CSARDGGQGIQEQYF. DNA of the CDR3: TGCAGTGCGAGGGATGGGGGACAGGGAATTCAAGAGCAGTACTTC.

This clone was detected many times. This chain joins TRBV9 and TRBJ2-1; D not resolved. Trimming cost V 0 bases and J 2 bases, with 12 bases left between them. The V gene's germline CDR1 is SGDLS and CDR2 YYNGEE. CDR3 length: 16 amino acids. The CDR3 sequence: CASSVEATLTYNEQFF. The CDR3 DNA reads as TGTGCCAGCAGCGTAGAGGCGACACTTACCTACAATGAGCAGTTCTTC.

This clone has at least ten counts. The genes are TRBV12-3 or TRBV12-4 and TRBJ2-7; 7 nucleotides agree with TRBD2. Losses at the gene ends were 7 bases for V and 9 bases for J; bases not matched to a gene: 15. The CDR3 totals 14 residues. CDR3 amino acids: CASTPGVGGGAQYF. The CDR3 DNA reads TGTGCCAGCACCCCCGGGGTGGGGGGAGGGGCGCAGTACTTC.

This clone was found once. The CDR3 loop reads CASSDRGGQEQYF. Written as DNA, the CDR3 is TGTGCCAGCAGCGATCGCGGGGGCCAGGAGCAGTACTTC. The genes are TRBV7-8 and TRBJ2-7; perhaps TRBD2 as D (7 bases). V lost 5 bases to trimming and J lost 7 bases, with 15 bases between them. The CDR3 is 13 amino acids. CDR1 is SGHVS, CDR2 FQNEAQ, per germline.

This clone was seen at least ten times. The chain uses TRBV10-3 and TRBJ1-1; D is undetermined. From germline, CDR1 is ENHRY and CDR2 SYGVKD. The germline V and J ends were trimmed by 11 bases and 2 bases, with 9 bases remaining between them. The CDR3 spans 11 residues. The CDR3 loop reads CASRLNTEAFF. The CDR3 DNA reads TGTGCCTCCCGACTTAACACTGAAGCTTTCTTT.

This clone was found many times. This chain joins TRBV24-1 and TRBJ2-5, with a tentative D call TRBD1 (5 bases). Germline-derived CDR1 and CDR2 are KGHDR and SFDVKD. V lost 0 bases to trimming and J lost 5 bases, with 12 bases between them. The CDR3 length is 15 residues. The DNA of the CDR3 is TGTGCCACCAGTGATTTGCATGGCAGGGCGGAGACCCAGTACTTC. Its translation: CATSDLHGRAETQYF.

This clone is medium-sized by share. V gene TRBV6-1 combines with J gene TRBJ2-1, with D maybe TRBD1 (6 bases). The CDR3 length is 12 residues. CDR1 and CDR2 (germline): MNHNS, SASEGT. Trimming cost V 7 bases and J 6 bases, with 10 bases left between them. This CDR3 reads CASKDRINEQFF. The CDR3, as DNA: TGTGCCAGCAAGGACAGAATCAATGAGCAGTTCTTC.

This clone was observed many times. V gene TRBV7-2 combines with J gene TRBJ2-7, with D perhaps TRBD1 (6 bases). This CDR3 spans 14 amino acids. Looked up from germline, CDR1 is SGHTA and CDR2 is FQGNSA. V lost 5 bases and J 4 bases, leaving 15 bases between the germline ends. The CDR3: CASSRLGQSYEQYF. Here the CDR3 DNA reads TGTGCCAGCAGCCGTCTCGGACAGTCTTACGAGCAGTACTTC. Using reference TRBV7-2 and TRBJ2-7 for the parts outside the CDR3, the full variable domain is GAGVSQSPSNKVTEKGKDVELRCDPISGHTALYWYRQSLGQGLEFLIYFQGNSAPDKSGLPSDRFSAERTGGSVSTLTIQRTQQEDSAVYLCASSRLGQSYEQYFGPGTRLTVT.